The 14 T cell receptor beta chains listed next were all sequenced from one sample in a study of regulatory T cells in long-lasting Graves disease. The time point denotes: newly diagnosed GD, antithyroid drugs for less than 3 months. PBMC-derived RNA was used for the TCR library. Construction of TCR beta libraries relied on iRepertoire HTBI primers and on Arm-PCR targeting CDR3 regions. Each CDR3 protein is one row after TCRdb ran MiXCR on the multiplex PCR reads. The table lists about 320,000 distinct CDR3 sequences, about 20% of them singletons. The sample was peripheral blood mononuclear cells (PBMCs), taken at new diagnosis, from a patient treated with antithyroid drugs. These receptors originate from a female donor with Graves disease.

This clonotype was found many times. Written as DNA, the CDR3 is TGTGCCAGCAGCCCAGAAGGGGAGAAAGCTTTCTTT. Amino acid sequence: CASSPEGEKAFF. The rearrangement uses TRBV6-1 and TRBJ1-1, with D perhaps matching TRBD1 (5 bases). Trimming shortened V by 6 bases and J by 9 bases, and 14 bases separated the two germline ends. The CDR3 totals 12 residues. Germline V lookup: CDR1 MNHNS, CDR2 SASEGT.

A few counts support this clonotype. Possible read error: a much larger clone is one base away. V usage is TRBV6-1 and J usage is TRBJ2-3; 7 bases are a match to TRBD2. The V and J ends lost 10 bases and 6 bases, in that order; junction bases with no gene match: 7. The CDR3 has 12 amino acids. Per the germline V gene, CDR1 is MNHNS and CDR2 is SASEGT. The CDR3 DNA sequence: TGTGCCAACAATCGGGAGGCGGATACGCAGTATTTT. Amino acids: CANNREADTQYF.

This chain links TRBV19 with TRBJ2-4, with D possibly being TRBD1 (5 bases). Germline CDR1 and CDR2: LNHDA and SQIVND (reference sequence). CDR3 length: 16 residues. The V and J ends lost 3 bases and 6 bases respectively, with 18 bases between them. CDR3 sequence reads: CASSIWARELGNIQYF. The CDR3 nucleotides are TGTGCCAGTAGTATTTGGGCCAGGGAATTGGGAAACATTCAGTACTTC.

This clonotype was seen ten or more times. This rearrangement joins TRBV6-1 to TRBJ1-2, with TRBD1 matching 9 bases. Germline-derived CDR1 and CDR2 are MNHNS and SASEGT. This CDR3 region has 14 residues. V gave up 4 bases and J gave up 8 bases; unmatched junction bases: 8. CDR3 sequence: CASSAPGQGGGYTF. As DNA, the CDR3 is TGTGCCAGCAGTGCCCCGGGACAGGGCGGCGGCTACACCTTC.

This clonotype was recorded many times. The V and J genes are TRBV10-1 and TRBJ2-1; 13 bases map to TRBD2. Germline V lookup: CDR1 WNHNN, CDR2 SYGVQD (reference sequence). V trimming: 1 base; J trimming: 8 bases; junction bases outside the gene matches: 8. This CDR3 spans 17 amino acids. The CDR3 DNA reads as TGCGCCAGCAGTGAGTTCCCGGTAACTAGCGGGAGGGATGAGCAGTTCTTC. It is translated as CASSEFPVTSGRDEQFF.

The chain is built from TRBV12-3 or TRBV12-4 and TRBJ2-3, with TRBD1 matching 8 bases. V lost 4 bases and J lost 4; bases outside the gene matches: 7. CDR3 length: 15 residues. CDR3 protein: CASSSNGQGSDTQYF. CDR3 bases: TGTGCCAGCAGTTCCAATGGACAGGGTTCAGATACGCAGTATTTT.

This clonotype was seen ten or more times. The chain joins TRBV7-8 to TRBJ2-7, with TRBD2 matching over 11 bases. The CDR3 is 15 residues long. Per germline, CDR1 SGHVS and CDR2 FQNEAQ. Trimming removed 4 bases from V and 2 bases from J; junction bases left unmatched: 4. The CDR3 DNA reads TGTGCCAGCAGCTCGCGGACTAGCGGGCCCTACGAGCAGTACTTC. This codes for CASSSRTSGPYEQYF.

This clonotype was observed at least ten times. The chain employs TRBV28 and TRBJ2-2; D tentatively reads TRBD1 or TRBD2 (5 bases each). Per the germline V gene, CDR1 is MDHEN and CDR2 is SYDVKM. Trimming took 7 bases from V and 10 from J, leaving 10 bases between them. The CDR3 covers 11 residues. This chain's CDR3 is CASKGRPELFF. DNA for the CDR3: TGTGCCAGCAAGGGACGGCCGGAGCTGTTTTTT.

The table lists this clonotype with many counts. The chain combines TRBV10-2 with TRBJ2-1, with 12 bases identical to TRBD2. The length of the CDR3 is 17 residues. Germline lookup yields CDR1 WSHSY and CDR2 SAAADI. The V gene end was trimmed by 9 bases and the J gene end by 0 bases; junction bases not matched to a gene: 9. CDR3 DNA: TGCGCCAGTCCGGGACTAGCGGGTCCCAGCTCCTACAATGAGCAGTTCTTC. This codes for CASPGLAGPSSYNEQFF.

V usage is TRBV28 and J usage is TRBJ1-2, with a tentative D call TRBD1 (6 bases). Germline V CDR1 and CDR2: MDHEN, SYDVKM. The CDR3 has 13 amino acids. V was trimmed by 4 bases and J by 4 bases, leaving 10 bases between them. The CDR3 DNA reads TGTGCCAGCAGTTCTACAGGGATCTATGGCTACACCTTC. As protein: CASSSTGIYGYTF.

This clonotype showed up many times. This rearrangement joins TRBV11-3 to TRBJ2-5; TRBD2 is a possible D gene (6 bases). The V gene's germline CDR1 is SGHNT and CDR2 YENEEA. The CDR3 sequence is 16 residues long. Trimming cost V 3 bases and J 2 bases, with 16 bases left between them. CDR3 sequence reads: CASSFRGSREQETQYF. The CDR3 DNA reads as TGTGCCAGCAGCTTTCGGGGGAGTCGAGAACAAGAGACCCAGTACTTC.

The chain combines TRBV13 with TRBJ2-5, with D perhaps being TRBD1 or TRBD2 (5 bases each). CDR1 PRHDT and CDR2 FYEKMQ come from the germline V gene (reference sequence). V lost 6 bases and J 7 bases, leaving 15 bases between the germline ends. The CDR3 is 13 residues long. The CDR3 protein is CASSFLGVGTQYF. In DNA form, the CDR3 reads TGTGCCAGCAGTTTCCTGGGGGTGGGGACCCAGTACTTC.

As regards this clonotype: This may be a read error: a much more frequent sequence differs by one nucleotide. The V gene is TRBV6-2 or TRBV6-3, the J gene TRBJ1-4; no definite D call. The CDR3 is 14 amino acids. Germline V gene data show CDR1 as MNHEY and CDR2 as SVGEGT. The CDR3 DNA reads TGTACCAGCAGTTACTCGGCTGGGAATGAAAAACTGTTTTTT. Its translation is CTSSYSAGNEKLFF.

This clonotype was seen ten or more times. This rearrangement joins TRBV7-2 to TRBJ2-7, with 11 positions matching TRBD2. Trimming removed 1 base from V and 4 bases from J; junction bases left unmatched: 3. CDR3 length equals 15 residues. CDR1 SGHTA and CDR2 FQGNSA come from the germline V gene. The CDR3 nucleotides read TGTGCCAGCAGCTTAGGTGGACTAGCGGGTTACGAGCAGTACTTC. It codes for CASSLGGLAGYEQYF.